This is a list of T cell receptor beta chains from one sample in a study of T cells in Graves' hyperthyroidism and ophthalmopathy. TCRdb re-derived calls from the multiplex PCR reads in MiXCR, one entry per CDR3 protein. The sample shows hundreds of thousands of distinct CDR3 sequences, 15% to 20% of them seen only once. Sequences were obtained from blood. These receptors came from a woman younger than 35 with Graves' hyperthyroidism. Both conserved end residues are part of each CDR3. D genes are given only for firm matches. Rows may omit the clone size; those that give it use once, few, many or a size class.

v_gene,j_gene,abundance,d_gene,CDR3nt,CDR3aa
TRBV9,TRBJ1-2,.,.,TGTGCCAGCAGCGTAGAGGCAGGGAACTATGGCTACACCTTC,CASSVEAGNYGYTF
TRBV28,TRBJ2-2,many,TRBD2,TGTGCCACCCGACCCTGGCTAGCGGGAGTCGTAAGGGACGGGGAGCTGTTTTTT,CATRPWLAGVVRDGELFF
TRBV7-8,TRBJ2-7,many,TRBD1,TGTGCCAGCAGCTTAGGAGGGGGCTCTGCCTACGAGCAGTACTTC,CASSLGGGSAYEQYF
TRBV6-2/TRBV6-3,TRBJ1-1,many,.,TGTGCCAGCAACACCCAGCATGTCACTGAAGCTTTCTTT,CASNTQHVTEAFF
TRBV4-3,TRBJ2-2,few,.,TGCGCCAGCAGCCAAGAAGCGCGCTCCACCGGGGAGCTGTTTTTT,CASSQEARSTGELFF
TRBV20-1,TRBJ2-3,few,TRBD2,TGCAGTGCTAGGTCACTAGCGGGGGCCACAGATACGCAGTATTTT,CSARSLAGATDTQYF
TRBV7-6,TRBJ2-1,many,TRBD2,TGTGCCAGCAGCTTAATGCCTAGCGGGAGTGGGAATGAGCAGTTCTTC,CASSLMPSGSGNEQFF
TRBV6-1,TRBJ2-3,.,.,TGTGCCAGCAGACCGGGGGCTGGAGATACGCAGTATTTT,CASRPGAGDTQYF
TRBV12-3/TRBV12-4,TRBJ2-2,few,.,TGTGCCAGCAGGTTTCGACTTGAGCTCCCCGGGGAGCTGTTTTTT,CASRFRLELPGELFF
TRBV5-1,TRBJ2-6,few,.,TGCGCCAGCAGCTTGCGAAGGAACTTACGAGCCAACGTCCTGACTTTC,CASSLRRNLRANVLTF
TRBV2,TRBJ2-7,.,.,TGTGCCAGCAGTAGTACCAACTACGAGCAGTACTTC,CASSSTNYEQYF
TRBV2,TRBJ2-1,.,.,TGTGCCAGCAGTGAAGTCGGCCAGGGGATGATCTTC,CASSEVGQGMIF
TRBV7-2,TRBJ2-7,many,TRBD1,TGTGCCAGCAGCACCACAGGGGGTCGCGCCTACGAGCAGTACTTC,CASSTTGGRAYEQYF
TRBV20-1,TRBJ2-5,.,.,TGCAGTGCTTGCGTTGCAGGGCTCCGAGAGACCCAGTACTTC,CSACVAGLRETQYF
TRBV12-3/TRBV12-4,TRBJ2-1,many,TRBD2,TGTGCCAGCAGACCTACTAGCGGGGGGGCCCATGAGCAGTTCTTC,CASRPTSGGAHEQFF
TRBV6-1,TRBJ2-2,few,TRBD2,TGTGCCAGCAGTGTGGTCGGGACTAGCGGTACCGGGGAGCTGTTTTTT,CASSVVGTSGTGELFF
TRBV19,TRBJ2-4,.,.,TGTGCCAGTATTGGACGGCGAAACATTCAGTACTTC,CASIGRRNIQYF
TRBV5-1,TRBJ2-5,few,.,TGCGCCAGCAGCTTGGGGGTAGCTCTTATCCAAGAGACCCAGTACTTC,CASSLGVALIQETQYF
TRBV29-1,TRBJ1-2,many,.,TGCAGCGTTGAAGCGCAGGGGAGGTATGGCTACACCTTC,CSVEAQGRYGYTF
TRBV29-1,TRBJ2-7,many,.,TGCAGCGTCGAAAAAGAACGGGGTTACGAGCAGTACTTC,CSVEKERGYEQYF
TRBV20-1,TRBJ1-5,many,.,TGCAGTGCTAGAGATAGCAAGAAGGGACTCAAAAATAGCAATCAGCCCCAGCATTTT,CSARDSKKGLKNSNQPQHF
TRBV18,TRBJ2-7,.,.,TGTGCCAGCTCACCTACCGGGCAGGGCCCTGGGTACGAGCAGTACTTC,CASSPTGQGPGYEQYF
TRBV6-2/TRBV6-3,TRBJ2-7,many,.,TGTGCCAGCAGTCTAAGGACAGTTTGGGAGTTTAGCTACGAGCAGTACTTC,CASSLRTVWEFSYEQYF
TRBV7-9,TRBJ2-3,many,.,TGTGCCAGCAGCTTTATCGGGGGTGGTACAGATACGCAGTATTTT,CASSFIGGGTDTQYF
TRBV20-1,TRBJ2-7,many,.,TGCAGTGCCGCCAGGGGGGTCTACGAGCAGTACTTC,CSAARGVYEQYF